This T cell receptor (beta chain) was captured by sequencing in a study of OX40 agonist ivuxolimab in advanced cancers. Study details: Those enrolled were 70% to 85% male, with a mean age of around 58 years and ages from about 20 to 80. Study-wide results and limits: CD4+ and CD8+ T cells in blood underwent clonal expansion by week 6 at 0.1 to 3.0 mg/kg.

A remark on this clone: No antigen is known for it.

A history of autoimmune disease or systemic immunosuppression excluded patients. Germline values: CDR1 MDHEN, CDR2 SYDVKM. Between the trimmed V and J ends, which lost 1 base and 4 bases, there was a span of 14 bases. This CDR3 contains 15 residues. Libraries were prepared by immunoSEQ multiplex PCR; TCRdb keeps only in-frame clonotypes and omits some of them. Seen here are tens of thousands of clones, approximately 91% observed once, and the top ten hold approximately 25%. The sample in question was CD4+ or CD8+ T cells sorted from blood, obtained in a trial of the OX40 agonist ivuxolimab. The chain combines TRBV28 with TRBJ2-7; no firm D call. The clonotype was recovered from an adult with an advanced solid tumor such as melanoma, head and neck, liver or kidney cancer. Here the CDR3 DNA reads TGTGCCAGCAGTTTATCGTTCAGAGAACTTTACGAGCAGTACTTC. Encoded protein: CASSLSFRELYEQYF.